Below are 20 T cell receptor beta chains sequenced from a single sample in a study of T cells in Graves' hyperthyroidism and ophthalmopathy. Amplified TCR beta CDR3 regions came from RNA transcripts. HTBI primers were used for first-round RT-PCR of the TCR CDR3. TCRdb called the multiplex PCR reads again in MiXCR, with one record for every CDR3 protein. The sample has more than 600,000 distinct CDR3 sequences, 16% seen once. Input material: blood. These receptors were collected from a man aged 18 to 35 with Graves' hyperthyroidism.

There are many counts of this clonotype. At one boundary the junction diverges from the germline segment, which might be a read error. This rearrangement joins TRBV12-3 or TRBV12-4 to TRBJ2-7; 11 bases line up with TRBD2. The CDR3 is made up of 15 amino acids. The CDR3 DNA is TGTGCCAGCAGATTAGCGGGAGGGCTTACCTACGAGCAGTACTTC. It codes for CASRLAGGLTYEQYF.

This clonotype was counted at least ten times. The chain carries TRBV2 and TRBJ2-1, with 7 bases matching TRBD1. CDR3 size: 13 residues. The J segment lost 4 bases and the V segment lost 8 bases, leaving 5 bases of the junction unmatched. Germline loops: CDR1 SNHLY, CDR2 FYNNEI. For the CDR3, the DNA is TGTGCCAGCGGGGGACAGTCTTACAATGAGCAGTTCTTC. Translation gives CASGGQSYNEQFF.

The V call is TRBV28, the J call TRBJ2-4; no definite D call. V was shortened by 7 bases and J by 0 bases, with 13 bases between the two germline ends. The CDR3 has 15 residues. Germline V gene lookup returns CDR1 MDHEN and CDR2 SYDVKM. The CDR3 is CASIAKAGAKNIQYF. DNA of the CDR3: TGTGCCAGCATCGCGAAGGCTGGAGCCAAAAACATTCAGTACTTC.

V and J are TRBV7-7 and TRBJ2-5, with no clear D. The CDR3 totals 13 residues. V was pared by 5 bases and J by 4 bases, with 11 bases between. Germline CDR1 reads SSHAT; CDR2 reads FNYEAQ (reference sequence). The CDR3 protein is CASSKSLRETQYF. In DNA, the CDR3 is TGTGCCAGCAGCAAATCCCTGAGAGAGACCCAGTACTTC. The variable domain in full, with the rest retrieved from reference TRBV7-7 and TRBJ2-5, is GAGVSQSPRYKVTKRGQDVTLRCDPISSHATLYWYQQALGQGPEFLTYFNYEAQPDKSGLPSDRFSAERPEGSISTLTIQRTEQRDSAMYRCASSKSLRETQYFGPGTRLLVL.

The rearrangement links TRBV24-1 to TRBJ2-2; D is possibly TRBD2 (6 bases). The CDR3 consists of 17 residues. The germline V and J ends were trimmed by 4 bases and 6 bases, with 20 bases remaining between them. The germline V gene has CDR1 KGHDR and CDR2 SFDVKD. CDR3 residues: CATSDPGLSGRSGELFF. The CDR3 coding sequence is TGTGCCACCAGTGACCCCGGCCTTAGCGGACGGTCCGGGGAGCTGTTTTTT.

The chain carries TRBV2 and TRBJ2-2; no definite D call. Trimming pared 8 bases from V and 6 bases from J, leaving 7 bases between. Germline CDR1 SNHLY, CDR2 FYNNEI. The CDR3 runs 11 residues. The CDR3 spells CASHSPGELFF. CDR3 nucleotide sequence: TGTGCCAGCCATAGCCCCGGGGAGCTGTTTTTT.

There are many counts of this clonotype. The genes are TRBV7-8 and TRBJ2-7; D is ambiguous. V was trimmed by 4 bases and J by 5 bases, leaving 12 bases between them. Germline V CDR1 and CDR2: SGHVS, FQNEAQ. There are 13 residues in the CDR3. CDR3 region: CASSSMGPHEQYF. The CDR3 nucleotides read TGTGCCAGCAGCTCGATGGGTCCCCACGAGCAGTACTTC.

The J gene is TRBJ1-6, the V gene TRBV10-3; 9 nucleotides match TRBD1. The CDR3 has 14 residues. Unmatched junction bases numbered 5, after V lost 5 bases and J lost 9 bases. The germline CDR1 and CDR2 sequences are ENHRY and SYGVKD. For the CDR3, the DNA is TGTGCCATCAGTTGGGACAGGGTTCTTTCACCCCTCCACTTT. Amino acid sequence: CAISWDRVLSPLHF.

This clonotype came up a few times. The rearrangement links TRBV7-9 to TRBJ2-7, with TRBD1 identical over 8 bases. Germline assignment: CDR1 SEHNR and CDR2 FQNEAQ (reference sequence). V shed 5 bases, J shed 3 bases, and the junction held 9 bases outside the gene matches. This CDR3 spans 15 amino acids. CDR3 nucleotide sequence: TGTGCCAGCAGCCCCTACACAGGGGGTAACTACGAGCAGTACTTC. Translating gives CASSPYTGGNYEQYF.

A note on this clonotype: With a much larger clone just one base away, this may be a read error. The chain combines TRBV28 with TRBJ2-5, with TRBD1 identical over 7 bases. The junction had 0 bases not matched to a gene; V was cut back by 8 bases and J by 0 bases. The CDR3 has 12 residues. Germline CDR1 and CDR2: MDHEN and SYDVKM. The CDR3 DNA reads as TGTGCCAGCCAGGGGGACCAAGAGACCCAGTACTTC. Translating it yields CASQGDQETQYF. Together with reference TRBV28 and TRBJ2-5, the CDR3 gives the full variable domain: DVKVTQSSRYLVKRTGEKVFLECVQDMDHENMFWYRQDPGLGLRLIYFSYDVKMKEKGDIPEGYSVSREKKERFSLILESASTNQTSMYLCASQGDQETQYFGPGTRLLVL.

The chain links TRBV2 to TRBJ2-1, with 14 positions matching TRBD2. The germline V gene has CDR1 SNHLY and CDR2 FYNNEI. The junction had 7 bases not matched to a gene; V was cut back by 8 bases and J by 7 bases. The CDR3 runs to 15 residues. The CDR3 is CASVLTSGRGNEQFF. In DNA, the CDR3 is TGTGCCAGCGTCCTGACTAGCGGGAGGGGAAATGAGCAGTTCTTC.

V and J are TRBV28 and TRBJ2-5, with 11 bases lining up with TRBD2. This CDR3 region has 15 residues. Trimming at V came to 2 bases and at J to 13 bases, leaving 12 bases not matched to a gene. CDR1 is MDHEN and CDR2 is SYDVKM in the germline V gene. CDR3 region: CASSLAGLAGSVLYF. The CDR3 DNA reads TGTGCCAGCAGTTTAGCCGGACTAGCGGGCTCTGTGTTGTACTTC.

At least ten counts were recorded for this clonotype. This chain joins TRBV27 and TRBJ2-3, with D maybe TRBD1 (6 bases). Per germline, CDR1 MNHEY and CDR2 SMNVEV (reference sequence). Trimming cost V 8 bases and J 1 base, with 16 bases left between them. The CDR3 runs to 15 residues. The CDR3: CASRARGEGTDTQYF. CDR3 DNA sequence: TGTGCCAGCCGAGCCAGGGGAGAGGGCACAGATACGCAGTATTTT.

The chain uses TRBV18 and TRBJ1-5; D not certain. CDR1 is KGHSH and CDR2 is LQKENI in the germline V gene. The CDR3 sequence is 13 residues long. The V end lost 2 bases, the J end lost 5 bases, and 7 bases lay between the germline ends. CDR3 region: CASSPYGDQPQHF. The CDR3 DNA reads TGTGCCAGCTCACCATACGGGGATCAGCCCCAGCATTTT.

Many counts were recorded for this clonotype. This rearrangement joins TRBV7-9 to TRBJ2-5; D is uncertain. CDR3 size: 17 residues. V was cut by 1 base and J by 3 bases, with 18 bases left in between. Germline V CDR1 and CDR2: SEHNR, FQNEAQ (reference sequence). This chain's CDR3 is CASSLDSASTGEETQYF. Here the CDR3 DNA reads TGTGCCAGCAGCTTAGATTCGGCGTCAACTGGGGAAGAGACCCAGTACTTC.

This clonotype showed up many times. The V gene is TRBV5-5, the J gene TRBJ2-5, with a tentative D call TRBD1 (6 bases). The V end was cut by 4 bases, the J end by 1 base, with 14 bases between. The CDR3 is 15 amino acids. The germline V gene encodes CDR1 SGHKS and CDR2 YYEKEE (reference sequence). CDR3 sequence (DNA): TGTGCCAGCAGCCGCATGGACAGTACCCAAGAGACCCAGTACTTC. Translation: CASSRMDSTQETQYF.

The sample holds a few counts of this clonotype. The J gene is TRBJ2-7, the V gene TRBV11-2; D is uncertain. Germline assignment: CDR1 SGHAT and CDR2 FQNNGV. Trimming left V 5 bases short and J 5 bases short, with 19 bases between. This CDR3 has 15 amino acids. In DNA, the CDR3 is TGTGCCAGCAGCAATCGGGTCCGGACGGGCCACGAGCAGTACTTC. Translated: CASSNRVRTGHEQYF.

J is TRBJ2-3 and V is TRBV11-2; possibly TRBD2 for D (6 bases). Germline-derived CDR1 and CDR2 are SGHAT and FQNNGV. This CDR3 has 16 amino acids. Between the trimmed V and J ends, which lost 3 bases and 0 bases, there was a span of 13 bases. The CDR3 nucleotides read TGTGCCAGCAGCTTCGGGGCGGGACTTAGCACAGATACGCAGTATTTT. Its protein is CASSFGAGLSTDTQYF.

This clonotype appeared many times. The V and J genes are TRBV28 and TRBJ1-4, with 7 nucleotides matching TRBD1. The V gene's germline CDR1 is MDHEN and CDR2 SYDVKM. The CDR3 has 15 residues. V dropped 5 bases and J dropped 6; count of bases not matched to a gene: 9. For the CDR3, the DNA is TGTGCCAGCAGTCCCGGTGGCAGGGGGGATGAAAAACTGTTTTTT. It is translated as CASSPGGRGDEKLFF.

This clonotype has only a few counts. The rearrangement links TRBV2 to TRBJ1-5; 7 nucleotides agree with TRBD1. Germline V CDR1 and CDR2: SNHLY, FYNNEI. J was trimmed by 0 bases and V by 8 bases; bases with no gene match: 1. The CDR3 is 13 residues long. This CDR3 reads CASHRGSNQPQHF. The CDR3 DNA is TGTGCCAGCCACAGGGGTAGCAATCAGCCCCAGCATTTT.